This is a list of T cell receptor beta chains from one sample in a study of blood T cell repertoires in COVID-19. TCRdb's table, derived via immunoSEQ multiplex PCR, lists solely in-frame clones and lacks some. The data contain some 130,000 clones, around 80% of them singletons. The sequencing sample was made of peripheral blood. These receptors came from a man aged 55 to 70 with acute or convalescent COVID-19. CDR3s include the opening cysteine and the closing phenylalanine or tryptophan. A D gene is named only where the DNA matches it firmly. Only some rows state a clone size, as once, few, many or a class for expanded clones.

clone_size,j_call,d_call,v_call,cdr3_aa,cdr3_nt
NA,TRBJ2-4,NA,TRBV19,CASRPGTTNLAKNIQYF,TGTGCCAGTAGGCCCGGGACAACTAATTTAGCCAAAAACATTCAGTACTTC
NA,TRBJ1-6,NA,TRBV7-9,CASSQDTSNSPLHF,TGTGCCAGCAGCCAAGACACGAGTAATTCACCCCTCCACTTT
once,TRBJ2-4,TRBD1,TRBV28,CASTWDRGHIQYF,TGTGCCAGCACCTGGGACAGGGGACACATTCAGTACTTC
NA,TRBJ1-2,NA,TRBV11-1,CASSPDRTYGYTF,TGTGCCAGCAGTCCTGACAGGACCTATGGCTACACCTTC
NA,TRBJ2-2,NA,TRBV6-5,CASIEGHNTGELFF,TGTGCCAGCATCGAGGGACATAACACCGGGGAGCTGTTTTTT
NA,TRBJ2-3,TRBD2,TRBV7-2,CASSDPGLAGGPDTQYF,TGTGCCAGCAGCGATCCGGGACTAGCGGGAGGGCCTGATACGCAGTATTTT
NA,TRBJ2-3,NA,TRBV6-2/TRBV6-3,CASSYSDRGFTQYF,TGTGCCAGCAGTTACTCTGACAGAGGATTTACGCAGTATTTT
NA,TRBJ2-1,NA,TRBV2,CASGSGQLSYNEQFF,TGTGCCAGCGGGTCAGGACAACTCTCCTACAATGAGCAGTTCTTC
NA,TRBJ1-3,TRBD1,TRBV2,CASSLDRARGNTIYF,TGTGCCAGCAGTCTCGACAGGGCTCGGGGAAACACCATATATTTT
NA,TRBJ2-1,NA,TRBV7-6,CASSLDRGSRYEQFF,TGTGCCAGCAGCTTAGACCGGGGGAGCCGGTATGAGCAGTTCTTC
NA,TRBJ1-6,TRBD1,TRBV28,CASSLGTGNNSPLHF,TGTGCCAGCAGTTTAGGGACAGGGAACAATTCACCCCTCCACTTT
once,TRBJ1-1,NA,TRBV9,CASSVEGGDTEAFF,TGTGCCAGCAGCGTAGAGGGGGGGGACACTGAAGCTTTCTTT
NA,TRBJ2-7,TRBD1,TRBV5-5,CASSLVTGGFSYEQYF,TGTGCCAGCAGCTTGGTTACAGGGGGCTTCTCCTACGAGCAGTACTTC
once,TRBJ2-6,NA,TRBV6-2/TRBV6-3,CASSPEISGANVLTF,TGTGCCAGCAGCCCGGAGATCTCTGGGGCCAACGTCCTGACTTTC
NA,TRBJ1-3,NA,TRBV18,CASSPRRSGNTIYF,TGTGCCAGCTCACCAAGGAGGTCTGGAAACACCATATATTTT
few,TRBJ2-1,NA,TRBV19,CASSVRGSHNEQFF,TGTGCCAGTAGTGTGAGGGGGAGCCACAATGAGCAGTTCTTC
NA,TRBJ1-5,TRBD1,TRBV28,CASSFAGTGLHQPQHF,TGTGCCAGCAGTTTCGCCGGGACAGGGTTGCATCAGCCCCAGCATTTT
NA,TRBJ2-1,NA,TRBV4-3,CASSQDMGRIASYNEQFF,TGCGCCAGCAGCCAAGATATGGGCCGGATAGCGTCTTACAATGAGCAGTTCTTC
NA,TRBJ1-2,NA,TRBV2,CASRSDRTNYGYTF,TGTGCCAGCAGATCCGACAGAACTAACTATGGCTACACCTTC
NA,TRBJ2-3,TRBD2,TRBV28,CGSSAGGRVTDTQYF,TGTGGGAGTTCAGCGGGAGGGCGCGTCACAGATACGCAGTATTTT
NA,TRBJ1-2,NA,TRBV5-6,CASSFRQAANYGYTF,TGTGCCAGCAGCTTCAGACAGGCAGCTAACTATGGCTACACCTTC
NA,TRBJ2-7,TRBD2,TRBV6-2/TRBV6-3,CASSRLPRLAGDHEQYF,TGTGCCAGCAGCCGACTACCCAGACTAGCGGGAGACCACGAGCAGTACTTC
NA,TRBJ1-4,NA,TRBV30,CAWSPPKEKLFF,TGTGCCTGGAGTCCCCCTAAGGAAAAACTGTTTTTT
NA,TRBJ2-5,TRBD2,TRBV15,CATSSRGDRREAQYF,TGTGCCACCAGTTCCCGGGGGGACCGCCGTGAGGCCCAGTACTTC
NA,TRBJ2-7,NA,TRBV28,CASSLLTYEQYF,TGTGCCAGCAGTTTGCTAACCTACGAGCAGTACTTC
NA,TRBJ2-7,NA,TRBV5-6,CASNSIGQSHQPEQYF,TGTGCCAGCAACAGCATTGGACAGTCCCACCAGCCAGAGCAGTACTTC
NA,TRBJ1-1,NA,TRBV28,CASSLSGGANTEAFF,TGTGCCAGCAGTTTATCGGGGGGCGCTAACACTGAAGCTTTCTTT
NA,TRBJ1-3,NA,TRBV5-1,CASSLHSSGNTIYF,TGCGCCAGCAGCTTACACAGCTCTGGAAACACCATATATTTT
NA,TRBJ2-1,TRBD2,TRBV5-1,CATQESGSSYNEQFF,TGCGCCACCCAAGAAAGCGGGAGCTCCTACAATGAGCAGTTCTTC
NA,TRBJ2-5,NA,TRBV5-6,CASSLLQSQETQYF,TGTGCCAGCAGCTTGTTGCAGTCTCAAGAGACCCAGTACTTC
NA,TRBJ1-3,NA,TRBV30,CAWSIPGLSSGNTIYF,TGTGCCTGGAGTATACCGGGACTCTCCTCTGGAAACACCATATATTTT
NA,TRBJ2-1,NA,TRBV28,CASSFRSIDHNEQFF,TGTGCCAGCAGTTTTAGATCCATTGATCACAATGAGCAGTTCTTC
NA,TRBJ1-1,NA,TRBV6-1,CASSEPPGLLNTEAFF,TGTGCCAGCAGTGAACCCCCGGGACTCCTGAACACTGAAGCTTTCTTT
few,TRBJ2-7,NA,TRBV28,CASSRTPAYEQYF,TGTGCCAGCAGTCGGACACCCGCCTACGAGCAGTACTTC
NA,TRBJ2-1,NA,TRBV7-2,CASTKLGGEQFF,TGTGCCAGCACTAAACTGGGGGGTGAGCAGTTCTTC
NA,TRBJ2-3,TRBD1,TRBV19,CASSNRGTGSTDTQYF,TGTGCCAGTAGTAATCGAGGGACAGGGAGCACAGATACGCAGTATTTT
NA,TRBJ1-5,NA,TRBV19,CASSPDPTGHSNQPQHF,TGTGCCAGTAGCCCCGACCCGACAGGACACAGCAATCAGCCCCAGCATTTT
NA,TRBJ2-1,TRBD2,TRBV28,CASSPRLAGVSQFF,TGTGCCAGCAGTCCTCGACTAGCGGGGGTTTCGCAGTTCTTC
NA,TRBJ2-7,NA,TRBV24-1,CATSEENPPYEQYF,TGTGCCACCAGTGAAGAGAACCCCCCCTACGAGCAGTACTTC
NA,TRBJ2-5,TRBD2,TRBV19,CASRLAGRETQYF,TGTGCCAGTAGACTAGCGGGAAGGGAGACCCAGTACTTC
NA,TRBJ1-4,NA,TRBV28,CASSPEDSATNEKLFF,TGTGCCAGCAGTCCCGAGGACAGCGCAACTAATGAAAAACTGTTTTTT
NA,TRBJ1-5,NA,TRBV19,CASSAQGHSNQPQHF,TGTGCCAGTAGTGCCCAGGGCCATAGCAATCAGCCCCAGCATTTT
few,TRBJ2-1,NA,TRBV14,CASSATIEQFF,TGTGCCAGCAGCGCTACTATTGAGCAGTTCTTC
NA,TRBJ2-1,TRBD2,TRBV4-3,CASSRITSGRVNEQFF,TGCGCCAGCAGCCGAATTACTAGCGGGAGGGTCAATGAGCAGTTCTTC
NA,TRBJ1-2,NA,TRBV7-9,CASSFRQAVHYGYTF,TGTGCCAGCAGCTTCAGACAGGCCGTTCACTATGGCTACACCTTC
few,TRBJ1-2,TRBD1,TRBV6-5,CASSSLPTGGAYGYTF,TGTGCCAGCAGTTCCCTCCCGACAGGGGGCGCGTATGGCTACACCTTC
NA,TRBJ2-3,NA,TRBV9,CASSSSHGSPTDTQYF,TGTGCCAGCAGTTCCTCTCACGGGAGCCCCACAGATACGCAGTATTTT
NA,TRBJ1-1,NA,TRBV15,CATSRASGVGNTEAFF,TGTGCCACCAGCAGAGCGAGCGGTGTGGGGAACACTGAAGCTTTCTTT
NA,TRBJ2-1,NA,TRBV7-9,CASSLRLGSGSYNEQFF,TGTGCCAGCAGCTTAAGACTAGGCTCAGGCTCCTACAATGAGCAGTTCTTC
once,TRBJ2-2,TRBD2,TRBV6-4,CASSEASGVGGELFF,TGTGCCAGCAGTGAAGCAAGCGGGGTCGGCGGGGAGCTGTTTTTT
few,TRBJ1-2,NA,TRBV2,CASSPVRAYGYTF,TGTGCCAGCAGTCCCGTGAGGGCCTATGGCTACACCTTC
few,TRBJ1-5,TRBD1,TRBV29-1,CSVETDRGQPQHF,TGCAGCGTTGAAACGGACAGGGGTCAGCCCCAGCATTTT
NA,TRBJ2-3,TRBD2,TRBV6-1,CASSDSGRVADTQYF,TGTGCCAGCAGTGACAGCGGGAGGGTAGCAGATACGCAGTATTTT
NA,TRBJ2-3,TRBD2,TRBV3-1/TRBV3-2,CASSHSLAGGTDTQYF,TGTGCCAGCAGCCATAGCCTAGCGGGAGGCACAGATACGCAGTATTTT
NA,TRBJ1-5,NA,TRBV6-5,CASSSFSNQPQHF,TGTGCCAGCAGTTCCTTTAGCAATCAGCCCCAGCATTTT
NA,TRBJ2-7,TRBD2,TRBV7-7,CASSLVPSGAYGGEQYF,TGTGCTAGCAGCTTAGTTCCTAGCGGGGCTTACGGAGGAGAGCAGTACTTC
NA,TRBJ1-2,NA,TRBV6-1,CASSEGGSHGYTF,TGTGCCAGCAGTGAAGGAGGGAGCCATGGCTACACCTTC
NA,TRBJ2-1,NA,TRBV7-9,CASSLPGLDRYNEQFF,TGTGCCAGCAGCCTCCCGGGACTGGACCGGTACAATGAGCAGTTCTTC